Reported below is one T cell receptor beta chain. Its antigen is still unknown. The sample comes from a study of shared clonotypes between healthy human individuals. Study-level points and caveats: Between a handful of donors, naive CD4 clonotypes were shared at a level of approximately 5%.

Germline CDR1 is KGHSH and CDR2 is LQKENI. The CDR3 is 15 amino acids. Trimming removed 0 bases at V and 7 bases at J, with 14 bases between. Measured with immunoSEQ multiplex PCR; TCRdb has only the in-frame clones, and not every one. The sample shows some 1.5 million clones, roughly 98% of them seen only once. The sequence was collected from a man aged 25-40 years in good health. The chain recombines TRBV18 with TRBJ2-3; D could derive from TRBD1 or TRBD2 (5 bases each). Sequencing used naive CD4+ T cells sorted from blood. Subset reported: CD45RA+ positively selected. The CDR3 is CASSPPGRDANTQYF. CDR3 sequence (DNA): TGTGCCAGCTCACCACCGGGTAGGGACGCTAATACGCAGTATTTT.